This TCR beta chain was sequenced for a study of cytomegalovirus exposure and HLA in healthy donors. The study's findings and limits: Accounts indicate the classifier identified cytomegalovirus status with strong specificity and sensitivity. In vitro assays verified that three CMV-associated chains recognized CMV antigens specifically. In a later analysis, TCR beta V- and J-gene trimming was associated with a missense DCLRE1C variant.

The PCR used 60 Vbeta and 13 Jbeta primers. Profiled with immunoSEQ multiplex PCR; TCRdb holds only in-frame clones, not every one. The sample has about 140,000 clones; 79% are singletons. Turning to this clone: Its specificity is not known.

The CDR3 contains 17 residues. J was trimmed by 0 bases and V by 5 bases; bases with no gene match: 10. Germline assignment: CDR1 SGHAT and CDR2 FQNNGV. This TCR was recovered from a young man in good health and CMV-seronegative. The chain links TRBV11-2 to TRBJ2-7; 10 bases line up with TRBD1. Sequencing was carried out using PBMCs. This CDR3 reads CASSAAGQGIGSYEQYF. Here the CDR3 DNA reads TGTGCCAGCAGCGCCGCGGGACAGGGGATCGGCTCCTACGAGCAGTACTTC.